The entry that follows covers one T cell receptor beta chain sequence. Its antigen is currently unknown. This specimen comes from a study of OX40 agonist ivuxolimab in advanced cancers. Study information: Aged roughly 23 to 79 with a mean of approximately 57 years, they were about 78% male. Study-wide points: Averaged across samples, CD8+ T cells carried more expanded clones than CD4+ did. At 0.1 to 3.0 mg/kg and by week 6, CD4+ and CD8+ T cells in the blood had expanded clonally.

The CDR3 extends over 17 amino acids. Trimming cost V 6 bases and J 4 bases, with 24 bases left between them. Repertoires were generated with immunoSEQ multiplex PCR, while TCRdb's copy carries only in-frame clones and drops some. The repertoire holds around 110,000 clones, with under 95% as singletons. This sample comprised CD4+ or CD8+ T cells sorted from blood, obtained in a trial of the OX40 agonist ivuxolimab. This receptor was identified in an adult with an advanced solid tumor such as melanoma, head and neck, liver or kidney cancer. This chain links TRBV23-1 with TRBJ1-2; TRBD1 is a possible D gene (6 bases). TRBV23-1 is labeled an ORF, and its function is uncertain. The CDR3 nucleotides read TGCGCCAGCAGATCACCCCGAGGGGGGTCAGGAGGCTATGGCTACACCTTC. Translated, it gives CASRSPRGGSGGYGYTF.